This paragraph reports one T cell receptor beta chain. What it binds is not known. These data come from a study of cytomegalovirus exposure and HLA in healthy donors. The PCR employed 60 Vbeta primers together with 13 Jbeta primers. Assay: immunoSEQ multiplex PCR; the TCRdb copy retains only in-frame clones and omits some. The data show some 190,000 clones, roughly four fifths seen once. Study-level findings and limits: Based on reports, TCR beta sequences accurately predicted HLA-A and HLA-B alleles for most subjects.

Donors counted as nominally healthy when sampled, yet unrecorded immune exposures were likely. The length of the CDR3 is 16 residues. The ends were cut back, 0 bases at V and 5 bases at J, with 13 bases in the middle. Germline CDR1 is MNHNY and CDR2 is SVGAGI (reference sequence). The sequenced sample consisted of PBMCs. V gene TRBV6-6 combines with J gene TRBJ1-4; D is possibly TRBD1 (5 bases). The sequence was collected from a man younger than 35 in good health and CMV-seronegative. The CDR3 DNA reads TGTGCCAGCAGTTACTCAGTTGACGGGGGGAATGAAAAACTGTTTTTT. Amino acids: CASSYSVDGGNEKLFF.